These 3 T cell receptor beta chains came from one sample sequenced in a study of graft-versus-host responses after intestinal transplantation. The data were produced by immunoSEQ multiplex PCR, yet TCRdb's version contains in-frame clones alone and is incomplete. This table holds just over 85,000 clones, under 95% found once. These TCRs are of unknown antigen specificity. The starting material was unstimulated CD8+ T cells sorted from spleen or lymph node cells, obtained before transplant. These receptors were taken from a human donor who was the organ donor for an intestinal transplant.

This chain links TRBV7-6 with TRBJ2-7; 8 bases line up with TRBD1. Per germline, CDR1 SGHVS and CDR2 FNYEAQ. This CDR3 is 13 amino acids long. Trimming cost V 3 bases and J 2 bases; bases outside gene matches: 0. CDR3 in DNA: TGTGCCAGCAGCTTGACAGGGGCCTACGAGCAGTACTTC. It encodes CASSLTGAYEQYF.

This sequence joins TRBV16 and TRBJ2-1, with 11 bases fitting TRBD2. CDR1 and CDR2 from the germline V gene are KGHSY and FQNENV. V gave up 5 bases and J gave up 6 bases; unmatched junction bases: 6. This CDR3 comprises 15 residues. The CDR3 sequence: CASSVLAGGRNEQFF. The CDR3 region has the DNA TGTGCCAGCAGCGTTCTAGCGGGGGGCCGCAATGAGCAGTTCTTC.

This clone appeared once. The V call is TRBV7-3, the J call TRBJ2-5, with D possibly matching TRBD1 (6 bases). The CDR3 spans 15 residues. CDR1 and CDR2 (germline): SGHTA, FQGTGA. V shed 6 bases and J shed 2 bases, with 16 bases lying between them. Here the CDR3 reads CASSPSGVGQETQYF. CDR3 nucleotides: TGTGCCAGCAGTCCTTCAGGGGTCGGTCAAGAGACCCAGTACTTC.